This passage covers 28 T cell receptor beta chains from one sample sequenced in a study of CD8+ T cells in alopecia areata. The treatment was: oral pan-JAK inhibitor, 5-10 mg twice daily. Extraction and reverse transcription of RNA yielded cDNA as the sequencing template. Produced via immunoSEQ multiplex PCR; TCRdb's table is partial and in-frame only. The data show some 200,000 clones, more than 45% seen once. This specimen was CD4+ T cells sorted from blood, taken at week 4, from a patient treated with tofacitinib. These receptors all come from a human donor with alopecia areata.

The chain employs TRBV5-5 and TRBJ1-5, with TRBD1 matching over 9 bases. The CDR3 is 14 residues long. CDR1 is SGHKS, CDR2 YYEKEE, per germline (reference sequence). J gave up 5 bases and V 4 bases, and 4 bases lay outside the gene matches. CDR3 loop: CASSPGTGHQPQHF. The CDR3 DNA sequence: TGTGCCAGCAGCCCCGGGACAGGGCATCAGCCCCAGCATTTT.

This clone occurred a few times. V is TRBV18 and J is TRBJ2-7; unclear D gene. The length of the CDR3 is 13 residues. Germline loops: CDR1 KGHSH, CDR2 LQKENI. Trimming stripped 2 bases from V and 5 bases from J, with 10 bases between. DNA for the CDR3: TGTGCCAGCTCACCAGGGGTGGGCGACGAGCAGTACTTC. Translating gives CASSPGVGDEQYF. The full variable domain, completed using reference TRBV18 and TRBJ2-7, is NAGVMQNPRHLVRRRGQEARLRCSPMKGHSHVYWYRQLPEEGLKFMVYLQKENIIDESGMPKERFSAEFPKEGPSILRIQQVVRGDSAAYFCASSPGVGDEQYFGPGTRLTVT.

The chain uses TRBV4-1 and TRBJ1-1; no firm D call. This CDR3 contains 14 residues. Germline-derived CDR1 and CDR2 are MGHRA and YSYEKL. The germline V and J ends were trimmed by 0 bases and 5 bases, with 10 bases remaining between them. DNA for the CDR3: TGCGCCAGCAGCCAAGATCGGGAGGAGACTGAAGCTTTCTTT. Amino acids: CASSQDREETEAFF.

V is TRBV5-1 and J is TRBJ2-5; no definite D call. Per germline, CDR1 SGHRS and CDR2 YFSETQ. This CDR3 is 16 amino acids long. V dropped 0 bases and J dropped 0 bases, with 12 bases sitting between them. The CDR3 DNA reads as TGCGCCAGCAGCTTGGCCTCCACAGCCTACCAAGAGACCCAGTACTTC. It yields the protein CASSLASTAYQETQYF.

The table lists this clone with a count of one. V gene TRBV7-9 combines with J gene TRBJ1-2; no clear D. The CDR3 totals 16 residues. V lost 1 base, J lost 2 bases, and 14 bases lay in between. Germline-derived CDR1 and CDR2 are SEHNR and FQNEAQ (reference sequence). CDR3 sequence: CASSLESGVQNYGYTF. In nucleotides, the CDR3 is TGTGCCAGCAGCTTAGAGTCCGGGGTCCAGAACTATGGCTACACCTTC.

This chain connects TRBV6-5 to TRBJ1-5; D perhaps matches TRBD1 (5 bases). V was pared by 6 bases and J by 0 bases, with 9 bases between. The CDR3 is 14 residues long. Germline V CDR1 and CDR2: MNHEY, SVGAGI. The DNA for the CDR3 is TGTGCCAGCAGGGCAGGGTCTAGCAATCAGCCCCAGCATTTT. It codes for CASRAGSSNQPQHF.

This clone occurred a few times. The V gene is TRBV6-5, the J gene TRBJ2-7; 9 bases are shared with TRBD1. The CDR3 length is 15 residues. With 7 bases clipped from V and 7 bases from J, the junction kept 14 bases outside the gene matches. The germline V gene encodes CDR1 MNHEY and CDR2 SVGAGI. This CDR3 reads CASKSELQGAGEQYF. DNA of the CDR3: TGTGCCAGCAAATCAGAACTACAGGGGGCCGGGGAGCAGTACTTC.

The rearrangement links TRBV9 to TRBJ2-3, with 9 bases lining up with TRBD1. Germline CDR1 and CDR2: SGDLS and YYNGEE. V trimming: 2 bases; J trimming: 5 bases; junction bases outside the gene matches: 3. The length of the CDR3 is 14 residues. The CDR3 DNA follows: TGTGCCAGCAGCGTCACGACAGGGGGAGATACGCAGTATTTT. Translation: CASSVTTGGDTQYF. Variable domain in full (rest from reference TRBV9 and TRBJ2-3): DSGVTQTPKHLITATGQRVTLRCSPRSGDLSVYWYQQSLDQGLQFLIQYYNGEERAKGNILERFSAQQFPDLHSELNLSSLELGDSALYFCASSVTTGGDTQYFGPGTRLTVL.

The chain uses TRBV7-2 and TRBJ2-7, with D possibly TRBD2 on 7 matching bases. The ends were cut back, 2 bases at V and 3 bases at J, with 14 bases in the middle. This CDR3 spans 15 amino acids. Germline-derived CDR1 and CDR2 are SGHTA and FQGNSA. DNA for the CDR3: TGTGCCAGCAGCTTACGTGGCGGGGGCTACTACGAGCAGTACTTC. Protein product: CASSLRGGGYYEQYF.

This clone was detected once. This chain's CDR3 is CSVEFPSYEQYF. The CDR3 coding sequence is TGCAGCGTTGAATTTCCTTCCTACGAGCAGTACTTC. This chain joins TRBV29-1 and TRBJ2-7; D ambiguous. Germline V CDR1 and CDR2: SQVTM, ANQGSEA. The CDR3 is made up of 12 amino acids. V was pared by 2 bases and J by 1 base, with 6 bases between.

J is TRBJ1-1 and V is TRBV2; 10 nucleotides align to TRBD1. With 6 bases clipped from V and 6 bases from J, the junction kept 10 bases outside the gene matches. Per the germline V gene, CDR1 is SNHLY and CDR2 is FYNNEI. The CDR3 has 15 residues. The CDR3 loop is CASRKTGTGVAEAFF. For the CDR3, the DNA is TGTGCCAGCAGGAAAACCGGGACAGGGGTTGCTGAAGCTTTCTTT.

The chain uses TRBV7-2 and TRBJ1-2, with D possibly being TRBD1 (5 bases). The V end was cut by 4 bases, the J end by 7 bases, with 22 bases between. CDR1 SGHTA and CDR2 FQGNSA come from the germline V gene. The CDR3 consists of 16 residues. The CDR3 here is CASSSSGTLFEGGYTF. In nucleotides, the CDR3 is TGTGCCAGCAGCTCTTCCGGGACCCTATTCGAGGGTGGCTACACCTTC.

V gene TRBV18 combines with J gene TRBJ1-2; D ambiguous. The germline V gene encodes CDR1 KGHSH and CDR2 LQKENI. The CDR3 runs 13 residues. Trimming cost V 4 bases and J 4 bases, with 10 bases left between them. The DNA for the CDR3 is TGTGCCAGCTCACGTGACGGCACCTATGGCTACACCTTC. It specifies CASSRDGTYGYTF. Full variable domain (missing parts from reference TRBV18 and TRBJ1-2): NAGVMQNPRHLVRRRGQEARLRCSPMKGHSHVYWYRQLPEEGLKFMVYLQKENIIDESGMPKERFSAEFPKEGPSILRIQQVVRGDSAAYFCASSRDGTYGYTFGSGTRLTVV.

The rearrangement joins TRBV28 to TRBJ1-6; D is possibly TRBD1 (5 bases). The CDR3 sequence is 14 residues long. Germline CDR1 reads MDHEN; CDR2 reads SYDVKM. V was shortened by 3 bases and J by 5 bases, with 8 bases between the two germline ends. The CDR3 loop reads CASSFAGHNSPLHF. Here the CDR3 DNA reads TGTGCCAGCAGTTTCGCAGGGCATAATTCACCCCTCCACTTT.

The chain joins TRBV4-1 to TRBJ2-2; TRBD1 agrees at 7 bases. Germline V gene lookup returns CDR1 MGHRA and CDR2 YSYEKL. V dropped 4 bases and J dropped 0; count of bases not matched to a gene: 8. This CDR3 spans 17 amino acids. The CDR3 nucleotides read TGCGCCAGCAGCCCCCTTTTGACAGGGACGAACACCGGGGAGCTGTTTTTT. The encoded protein is CASSPLLTGTNTGELFF.

J is TRBJ2-3 and V is TRBV25-1; D might be TRBD1 or TRBD2, each matching 5 bases. Trimming pared 1 base from V and 2 bases from J, leaving 13 bases between. Germline CDR1 reads MGHDK; CDR2 reads SYGVNS. The CDR3 consists of 16 residues. In DNA form, the CDR3 reads TGTGCCAGCAGTGAATTCTCCGGGACCGTCACAGATACGCAGTATTTT. Its protein is CASSEFSGTVTDTQYF.

This chain joins TRBV6-5 and TRBJ2-1; TRBD1 matches at 7 bases. Trimming cost V 6 bases and J 9 bases; bases outside gene matches: 5. The CDR3 loop spans 12 amino acids. Per germline, CDR1 MNHEY and CDR2 SVGAGI. CDR3 bases: TGTGCCAGCAGCCTACAGGGGTCTGAGCAGTTCTTC. Protein sequence: CASSLQGSEQFF.

V usage is TRBV11-2 and J usage is TRBJ2-3; D is perhaps TRBD1 or TRBD2 (6 bases each). The germline V gene encodes CDR1 SGHAT and CDR2 FQNNGV. The V and J ends lost 6 bases and 7 bases respectively, with 11 bases between them. The CDR3 contains 12 residues. The CDR3 spells CASSGGPYTQYF. The CDR3 DNA follows: TGTGCCAGCAGTGGGGGGCCGTATACGCAGTATTTT.

The rearrangement joins TRBV2 to TRBJ2-2; no definite D call. From germline, CDR1 is SNHLY and CDR2 FYNNEI. The CDR3 sequence is 14 residues long. V was cut by 7 bases and J by 2 bases, with 11 bases left in between. The CDR3 DNA reads as TGTGCCAGCACAAAAGGGCGAAACACCGGGGAGCTGTTTTTT. This codes for CASTKGRNTGELFF.

Here the CDR3 DNA reads TGTGCCACCAGCAGAGATCCGACTGACCCCCGGGAGCAGTTCTTC. It translates to CATSRDPTDPREQFF. The rearrangement links TRBV15 to TRBJ2-1; no clear D gene. CDR1 is LNHNV, CDR2 YYDKDF, per germline (reference sequence). V gave up 0 bases and J gave up 10 bases, with 16 bases separating them. CDR3 length: 15 residues.

In regard to this clone: A junction end diverges from the germline sequence, so it may reflect a read error. This chain connects TRBV4-1 to TRBJ2-7; 7 nucleotides align to TRBD1. The CDR3 loop spans 14 amino acids. From germline, CDR1 is MGHRA and CDR2 YSYEKL. The CDR3 region has the DNA TGCGCCAGCAGACAAGCAGGGGGCTCCTACGAGCAGTACTTC. Protein sequence: CASRQAGGSYEQYF.

The rearrangement uses TRBV29-1 and TRBJ1-2; possibly TRBD1 for D (6 bases). Germline V gene sequence: CDR1 SQVTM, CDR2 ANQGSEA. The CDR3 spans 11 residues. V lost 7 bases and J 1 base, leaving 7 bases between the germline ends. This chain's CDR3 is CSDRDNYGYTF. The CDR3 nucleotides read TGCAGCGACAGGGATAACTATGGCTACACCTTC.

The genes are TRBV6-1 and TRBJ1-1; no reliable D call. The CDR3 loop spans 15 amino acids. Trimming stripped 7 bases from V and 0 bases from J, with 15 bases between. Germline V gene data show CDR1 as MNHNS and CDR2 as SASEGT. The CDR3: CASTLERNMNTEAFF. The CDR3, as DNA: TGTGCCAGCACTCTGGAGAGAAACATGAACACTGAAGCTTTCTTT.

The chain links TRBV9 to TRBJ2-1; 9 bases are a match to TRBD2. The CDR3 covers 15 residues. The germline gives CDR1 SGDLS, CDR2 YYNGEE. Trimming took 4 bases from V and 6 from J; bases not matched to a gene: 8. CDR3 in DNA: TGTGCCAGCAGCAAAGGGACTAGCAGGGCCAATGAGCAGTTCTTC. Its translation: CASSKGTSRANEQFF.

This clone was counted a few times. This chain uses TRBV27 with TRBJ2-7; 11 bases fit TRBD1. Unmatched junction bases numbered 6, after V lost 6 bases and J lost 2 bases. The CDR3 length is 15 residues. In germline, CDR1 is MNHEY, CDR2 SMNVEV (reference sequence). The CDR3 spells CASSRPGQGAYEQYF. The CDR3 DNA follows: TGTGCCAGCAGCCGCCCGGGACAGGGGGCCTACGAGCAGTACTTC.

V gene TRBV18 combines with J gene TRBJ2-5; D call uncertain. V was shortened by 2 bases and J by 2 bases, with 6 bases between the two germline ends. CDR1 and CDR2 (germline): KGHSH, LQKENI. This CDR3 has 13 amino acids. As DNA, the CDR3 is TGTGCCAGCTCACCAAACAGTCAAGAGACCCAGTACTTC. Protein: CASSPNSQETQYF.

This clone was observed a handful of times. This chain connects TRBV25-1 to TRBJ2-4; D uncertain. The germline V and J ends were trimmed by 2 bases and 9 bases, with 5 bases remaining between them. Germline V lookup: CDR1 MGHDK, CDR2 SYGVNS. The CDR3 spans 11 residues. The CDR3 is CASSEGSIQYF. DNA for the CDR3: TGTGCCAGCAGTGAAGGAAGCATTCAGTACTTC.

The chain links TRBV29-1 to TRBJ2-3; D is possibly TRBD2 (6 bases). Germline assignment: CDR1 SQVTM and CDR2 ANQGSEA. The V end lost 7 bases, the J end lost 9 bases, and 11 bases lay between the germline ends. The CDR3 covers 10 residues. The CDR3 region has the DNA TGCAGCGGGACTACACCAACGCAGTATTTT. Translating gives CSGTTPTQYF.